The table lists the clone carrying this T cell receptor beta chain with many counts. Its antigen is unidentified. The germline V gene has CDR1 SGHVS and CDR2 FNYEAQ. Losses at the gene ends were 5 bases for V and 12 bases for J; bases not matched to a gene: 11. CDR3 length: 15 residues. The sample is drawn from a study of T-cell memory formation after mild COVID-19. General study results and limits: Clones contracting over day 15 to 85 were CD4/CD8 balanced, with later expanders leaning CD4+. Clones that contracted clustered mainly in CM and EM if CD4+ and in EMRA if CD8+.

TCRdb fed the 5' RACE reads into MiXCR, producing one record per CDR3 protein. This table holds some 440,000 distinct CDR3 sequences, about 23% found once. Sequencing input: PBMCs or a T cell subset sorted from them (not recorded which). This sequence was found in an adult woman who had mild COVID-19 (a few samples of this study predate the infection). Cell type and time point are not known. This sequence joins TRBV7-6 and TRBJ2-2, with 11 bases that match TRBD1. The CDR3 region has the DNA TGTGCCAGCAGCACACCGGGACAGGGGGTTTCCCAGCTGTTTTTT. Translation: CASSTPGQGVSQLFF.